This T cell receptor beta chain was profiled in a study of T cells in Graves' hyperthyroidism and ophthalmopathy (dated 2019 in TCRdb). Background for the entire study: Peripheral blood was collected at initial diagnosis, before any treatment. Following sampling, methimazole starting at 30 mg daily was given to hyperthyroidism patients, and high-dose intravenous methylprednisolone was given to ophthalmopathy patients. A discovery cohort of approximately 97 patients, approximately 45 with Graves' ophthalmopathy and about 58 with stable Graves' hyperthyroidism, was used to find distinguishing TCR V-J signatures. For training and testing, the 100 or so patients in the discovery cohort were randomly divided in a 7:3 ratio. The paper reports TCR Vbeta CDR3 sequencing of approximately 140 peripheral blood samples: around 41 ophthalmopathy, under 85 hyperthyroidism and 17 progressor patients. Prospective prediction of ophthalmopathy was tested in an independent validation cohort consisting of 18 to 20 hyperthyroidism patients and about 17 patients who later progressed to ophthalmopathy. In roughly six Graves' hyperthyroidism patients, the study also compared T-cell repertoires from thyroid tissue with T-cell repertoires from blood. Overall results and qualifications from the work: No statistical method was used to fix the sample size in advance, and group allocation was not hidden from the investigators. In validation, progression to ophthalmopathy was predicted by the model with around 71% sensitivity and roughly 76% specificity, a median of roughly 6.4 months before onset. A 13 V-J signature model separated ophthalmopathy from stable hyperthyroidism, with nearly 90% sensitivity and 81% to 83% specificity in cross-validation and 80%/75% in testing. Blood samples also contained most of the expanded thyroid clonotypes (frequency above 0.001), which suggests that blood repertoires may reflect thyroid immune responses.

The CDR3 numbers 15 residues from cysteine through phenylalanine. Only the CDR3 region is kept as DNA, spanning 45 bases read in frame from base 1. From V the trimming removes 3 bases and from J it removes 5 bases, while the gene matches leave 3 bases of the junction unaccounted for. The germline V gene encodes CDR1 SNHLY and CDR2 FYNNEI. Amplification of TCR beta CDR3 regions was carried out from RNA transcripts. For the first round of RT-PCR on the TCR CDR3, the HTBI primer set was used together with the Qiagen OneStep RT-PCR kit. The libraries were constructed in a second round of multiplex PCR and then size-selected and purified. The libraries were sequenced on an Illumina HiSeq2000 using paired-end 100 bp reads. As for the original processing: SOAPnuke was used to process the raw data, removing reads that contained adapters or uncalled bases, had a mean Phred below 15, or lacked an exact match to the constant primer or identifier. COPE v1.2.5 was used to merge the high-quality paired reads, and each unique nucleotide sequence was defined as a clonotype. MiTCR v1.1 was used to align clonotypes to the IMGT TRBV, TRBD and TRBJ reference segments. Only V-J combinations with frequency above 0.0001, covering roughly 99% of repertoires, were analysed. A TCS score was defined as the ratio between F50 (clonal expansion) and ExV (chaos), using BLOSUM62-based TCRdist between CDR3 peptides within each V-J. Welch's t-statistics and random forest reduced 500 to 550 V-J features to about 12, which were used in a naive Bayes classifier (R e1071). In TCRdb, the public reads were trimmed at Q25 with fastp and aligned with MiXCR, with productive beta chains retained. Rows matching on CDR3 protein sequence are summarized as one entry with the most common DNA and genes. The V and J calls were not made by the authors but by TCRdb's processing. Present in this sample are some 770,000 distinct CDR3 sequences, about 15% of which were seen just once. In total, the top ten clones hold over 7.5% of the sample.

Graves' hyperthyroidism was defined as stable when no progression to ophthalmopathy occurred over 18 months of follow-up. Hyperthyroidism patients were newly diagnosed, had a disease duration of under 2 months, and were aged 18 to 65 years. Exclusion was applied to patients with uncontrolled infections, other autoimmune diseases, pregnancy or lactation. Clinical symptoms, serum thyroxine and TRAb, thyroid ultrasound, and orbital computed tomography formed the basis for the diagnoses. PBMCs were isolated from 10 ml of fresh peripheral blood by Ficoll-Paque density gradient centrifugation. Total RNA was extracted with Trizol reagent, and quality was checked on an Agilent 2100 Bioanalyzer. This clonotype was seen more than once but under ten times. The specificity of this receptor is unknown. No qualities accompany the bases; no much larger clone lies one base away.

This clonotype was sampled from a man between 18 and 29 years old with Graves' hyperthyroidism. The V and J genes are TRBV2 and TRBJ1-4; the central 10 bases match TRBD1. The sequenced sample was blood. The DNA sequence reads TGTGCCAGCAGTGATTTGGGACAGGGGAATGAAAAACTGTTTTTT. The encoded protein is CASSDLGQGNEKLFF.